This T cell receptor (beta chain) was recorded in a study of vaccination and CD4 T cells after COVID-19. Treatment meaning: roughly 10-day PBMC culture with coronavirus spike peptide pools or control peptides (ViraFEST assay). V was pared by 3 bases and J by 8 bases, with 4 bases of the junction left unmatched. CDR1 and CDR2 from the germline V gene are GTSNPN and SVGIG (reference sequence). The CDR3 contains 13 residues. Comments on this clonotype: The antigen remains undetermined.

Sequencing of DNA taken from cultured CD4+ T cells relied on the Oncomine TCR Beta short-read assay. One entry per CDR3 protein results from TCRdb running MiXCR on the PCR reads. The profile covers 10,000 to 15,000 distinct CDR3 sequences, with approximately 60% appearing a single time and approximately 9.2% taken by the ten largest. This TCR derives from a human donor who had recovered from COVID-19. The chain combines TRBV30 with TRBJ1-2, with TRBD1 matching 12 bases. Sequencing input: CD4+ T cells from blood, cultured in vitro. CDR3 region: CAWRRDRGRGYTF. CDR3 in DNA: TGTGCCTGGAGAAGGGACAGGGGGCGCGGCTACACCTTC.